Presented here are 2 T cell receptor beta chains from one specimen sequenced in a study of cytomegalovirus exposure and HLA in healthy donors. Some clones are missing from TCRdb's copy, which holds only in-frame ones; the method was immunoSEQ multiplex PCR. The sample lists 100,000 to 130,000 clones; under 85% were seen once. Sequencing was performed on PBMCs. The receptor source for this set is a woman between 18 and 29 years old in good health and CMV-seronegative.

The V and J genes are TRBV7-9 and TRBJ1-4; possibly TRBD1 for D (5 bases). The CDR3 runs 12 residues. Germline V gene data show CDR1 as SEHNR and CDR2 as FQNEAQ (reference sequence). Trimming removed 1 base at V and 15 bases at J, with 12 bases between. In DNA, the CDR3 is TGTGCCAGCAGCTTAGGCCCGGGACTGGTGTTTTTT. Translating gives CASSLGPGLVFF.

The chain has TRBV5-1 and TRBJ2-7, with 7 bases aligning to TRBD2. The CDR3 runs 13 residues. The germline V gene encodes CDR1 SGHRS and CDR2 YFSETQ. V lost 0 bases, J lost 3 bases, and 0 bases stayed unmatched. The CDR3 is CASSLGDYYEQYF. The CDR3 DNA reads TGCGCCAGCAGCTTGGGGGACTACTACGAGCAGTACTTC.